The clone carrying this TCR beta chain occurred once. Source study methods: Cell counts per sample came from amplifying reference gene primers. The protocol was immunoSEQ multiplex PCR, while the TCRdb copy is restricted to in-frame clones and leaves out a portion. V and J calls and clone size come straight from that table; D and trimming were deduced from the DNA. The data show some 270,000 clones, with roughly 86% seen just once and less than 2% held by the top ten. The V and J ends lost 3 bases and 0 bases respectively, with 15 bases between them. The CDR3 loop spans 17 amino acids. Germline V gene lookup returns CDR1 MDHEN and CDR2 SYDVKM. The data belong to a study of blood T cell repertoires in COVID-19. Living in about two dozen US areas, the participants were between roughly 18 and 90 years of age.

The TCR comes from a woman aged 60-70 years who had recovered from COVID-19. Sequences were obtained from PBMCs or T cells enriched from blood (not recorded which). This chain joins TRBV28 and TRBJ1-5; maybe TRBD1 (5 bases). CDR3 sequence: CASSLWYRSSSNQPQHF. CDR3 in DNA: TGTGCCAGCAGTTTGTGGTACAGGTCCTCTAGCAATCAGCCCCAGCATTTT.